This T cell receptor beta chain is drawn from a study of T-cell memory formation after mild COVID-19 (dated by TCRdb to about 2021). For context, the study as a whole: TCR sequence clusters from the two donors were found to be largely donor specific. T-cell clones expanding and contracting after mild COVID-19 in a couple of donors were tracked by longitudinal TCRalpha and TCRbeta repertoire sequencing. The cohort comprised two young, previously healthy adult volunteers, one female and one male.

This clonotype was detected ten times or more. It lacks a known antigen. No base quality values were provided; no much bigger clone lies one nucleotide off. Sequenced on an Illumina NovaSeq 6000. TCRalpha and TCRbeta cDNA libraries were constructed by 5'RACE with constant-segment primers, with sample barcodes and unique molecular identifiers being introduced. Trizol reagent was used to extract RNA from every sample. Amplification of the libraries took two PCR steps, and the second step added a second sample barcode plus Illumina TruSeq adapters. Sequencing of the libraries was done on an Illumina NovaSeq, producing 2 x 150 bp paired-end reads. In the original analysis: With migec v1.2.7, reads were demultiplexed and then collapsed into UMI-guided consensus sequences. Using mixcr v2.1.11, UMI consensuses were aligned to TRA and TRB V and J templates and then assembled into clonotypes. A clonotype was counted as expanded or contracted only when both edgeR and NoisET called the clonotype significant, with the noise models trained on biological replicates. For edgeR calls, a false discovery rate-adjusted p below 0.01 and a log2 fold-change threshold of 1 were applied. As an exploratory analysis of dynamics, max-normalized trajectories of the 1000 most abundant clonotypes were examined by PCA with hierarchical clustering. Separately sequenced CD4+ and CD8+ repertoires were used to assign a CD4 or CD8 phenotype to each responding clone. TCRdb itself trimmed the public reads at Q25 with fastp, ran MiXCR and retained productive beta chains. Every entry covers one CDR3 protein and lists the most common genes and DNA from its rows. The V and J calls follow TCRdb's processing rather than the paper's. Within this sample are under 250,000 distinct CDR3 sequences, with over 8.5% of them counted one time only. In total, the top ten clones hold around a fifth of the sample.

PBMCs were isolated by Ficoll-Paque density gradient centrifugation. The full study reports these points: From day 15 to 85, contracting clones showed balanced CD4/CD8 phenotypes, whereas a second wave of clones that expanded from day 15 to 37 leaned towards CD4+. Some responding clones were detected in pre-infection memory, which suggested that pre-existing cross-reactive memory T cells had joined the SARS-CoV-2 response. Contracting CD4+ clones were found mainly in CM and EM memory subsets, while CD8+ clones were enriched in EMRA. Whether the second-wave clones peaking on day 37 were SARS-CoV-2 specific was not confirmed. The study covered only a couple of mild cases, and larger cohorts including severe cases with pre-infection samples were considered necessary.

The CDR3 numbers 14 residues from cysteine through phenylalanine. Solely the CDR3 DNA is kept, with 42 bases framed from the first base. A distance of 11 bases separates the germline ends of V and J, which lose 0 bases and 5 bases respectively. Taken from the germline V gene, the CDR1 and CDR2 loops are SGDLS and YYNGEE. Sample: PBMCs or a T cell subset sorted from them (not recorded which). The sequence came from a man between 18 and 35 years old who had mild COVID-19 (a few samples of this study predate the infection). The sample titles of this study are shuffled in the database, so cell type and time point are left out; the donor was told from shared clones. This sequence uses TRBV9 and TRBJ2-5, and the D gene may be TRBD2, 6 bases matching. The DNA sequence follows: TGTGCCAGCAGCGTAGGAACGGGGGTCGAGACCCAGTACTTC. The resulting protein is CASSVGTGVETQYF. The CDR3 plus the reference TRBV9 and TRBJ2-5 genes for the other parts give the full variable domain: DSGVTQTPKHLITATGQRVTLRCSPRSGDLSVYWYQQSLDQGLQFLIQYYNGEERAKGNILERFSAQQFPDLHSELNLSSLELGDSALYFCASSVGTGVETQYFGPGTRLLVL.